Listed here are 30 T cell receptor beta chains from one sample, sequenced in a study of T cell repertoires in cytomegalovirus infection (dated by TCRdb to between 2018 and 2020). Sequenced on an Illumina HiSeq 1500. TCRdb reprocessing: public reads trimmed at Q25 with fastp, clones called with MiXCR, in-frame beta chains kept. When rows share a CDR3 protein, they turn into one entry using the most common DNA and genes. In all, the sample holds 150,000 to 200,000 distinct CDR3 sequences, and approximately 30% of those were seen once. 30% to 35% of the sample rests with the top ten. The sample comprised PBMCs. The source of these receptors is a human donor in good health (CMV status not recorded). Some clones in this sample may be carry-over from other donors' samples.

V is TRBV19 and J is TRBJ2-4, with D maybe TRBD2 (6 bases). V dropped 3 bases and J dropped 2 bases, with 17 bases sitting between them. This CDR3 is 17 amino acids long. Germline V gene lookup returns CDR1 LNHDA and CDR2 SQIVND (reference sequence). CDR3 region: CASSISGTGGSKNIQYF. CDR3 sequence (DNA): TGTGCCAGTAGTATTTCAGGGACCGGGGGTTCCAAAAACATTCAGTACTTC.

V usage is TRBV20-1 and J usage is TRBJ1-4; 9 bases are shared with TRBD1. Germline CDR1 and CDR2: DFQATT and SNEGSKA (reference sequence). CDR3 length: 13 amino acids. The ends lost 6 bases at V and 5 bases at J; junction bases unmatched: 4. CDR3 nucleotides: TGCAGTGCCAGGGACAGGGCGAATGAAAAACTGTTTTTT. The encoded protein is CSARDRANEKLFF.

The chain combines TRBV6-1 with TRBJ1-1; 8 bases line up with TRBD1. The V and J ends lost 3 bases and 11 bases, in that order; junction bases with no gene match: 14. This CDR3 has 15 residues. The germline V gene encodes CDR1 MNHNS and CDR2 SASEGT. CDR3 sequence: CASSEFFEQGVWAFF. As DNA, the CDR3 is TGTGCCAGCAGTGAGTTTTTCGAACAGGGGGTCTGGGCTTTCTTT.

At least ten counts were recorded for this clonotype. The V and J genes are TRBV20-1 and TRBJ2-1; the match to TRBD2 covers 9 bases. The ends lost 5 bases at V and 1 base at J; junction bases unmatched: 12. The length of the CDR3 is 17 residues. The germline gives CDR1 DFQATT, CDR2 SNEGSKA (reference sequence). The CDR3 region is CSAPRERGETSYNEQFF. The CDR3 nucleotides read TGCAGTGCTCCCAGGGAGCGGGGGGAAACGTCCTACAATGAGCAGTTCTTC.

Only a few counts were recorded for this clonotype. This sequence joins TRBV2 and TRBJ2-7, with 9 bases fitting TRBD2. Germline-derived CDR1 and CDR2 are SNHLY and FYNNEI. CDR3 length: 14 amino acids. J lost 6 bases, V lost 7 bases, and 10 bases had no gene match. CDR3 sequence: CASMRGTSIGEQYF. The CDR3 DNA reads as TGTGCCAGCATGAGGGGGACTAGCATCGGCGAGCAGTACTTC.

This clonotype was detected many times. This chain joins TRBV19 and TRBJ2-1; D remains ambiguous. The CDR3 contains 16 residues. Germline V gene lookup returns CDR1 LNHDA and CDR2 SQIVND (reference sequence). V was pared by 3 bases and J by 4 bases, with 16 bases between. The CDR3 DNA follows: TGTGCCAGTAGTATTCGACGGGTGGGCCGGTACAATGAGCAGTTCTTC. This sequence encodes CASSIRRVGRYNEQFF.

This clonotype was detected a few times. J is TRBJ1-5 and V is TRBV7-8, with D maybe TRBD1 (6 bases). V lost 1 base and J lost 6, with 16 bases in between. CDR1 and CDR2 from the germline V gene are SGHVS and FQNEAQ. The CDR3 sequence is 16 residues long. In DNA, the CDR3 is TGTGCCAGCAGCTTAGATGCGCGTCAGGGGTTTCAGCCCCAGCATTTT. It specifies CASSLDARQGFQPQHF.

As concerns this clonotype: This CDR3 fails to terminate in the conserved phenylalanine or tryptophan, so it likely reflects a read error. V gene TRBV20-1 combines with J gene TRBJ2-5; D unresolved. V gave up 6 bases and J gave up 2 bases, with 7 bases separating them. CDR1 DFQATT and CDR2 SNEGSKA come from the germline V gene (reference sequence). This CDR3 region has 11 residues. The CDR3 region is CSAEVQETQYC. The CDR3 DNA reads TGCAGTGCCGAGGTACAAGAGACCCAGTACTGC.

This clonotype was found a few times. This rearrangement joins TRBV7-2 to TRBJ1-2; perhaps TRBD1 as D (5 bases). CDR1 and CDR2 (germline): SGHTA, FQGNSA. The CDR3 loop spans 16 amino acids. V was clipped by 5 bases and J by 6 bases, with 22 bases between them. CDR3 protein: CASSPPLGTAGDGYTF. In DNA form, the CDR3 reads TGTGCCAGCAGCCCCCCACTCGGGACGGCGGGGGATGGCTACACCTTC. The full variable domain, rest sourced from reference TRBV7-2 and TRBJ1-2, is GAGVSQSPSNKVTEKGKDVELRCDPISGHTALYWYRQSLGQGLEFLIYFQGNSAPDKSGLPSDRFSAERTGGSVSTLTIQRTQQEDSAVYLCASSPPLGTAGDGYTFGSGTRLTVV.

This rearrangement joins TRBV29-1 to TRBJ2-7; 7 nucleotides match TRBD2. The CDR3 is 11 residues long. The junction had 1 base not matched to a gene; V was cut back by 4 bases and J by 4 bases. Looked up from germline, CDR1 is SQVTM and CDR2 is ANQGSEA. DNA of the CDR3: TGCAGCGTTGGGGAGGGGTACGAGCAGTACTTC. It codes for CSVGEGYEQYF.

Only a few counts were recorded for this clonotype. The chain uses TRBV6-1 and TRBJ2-3; no reliable D call. The CDR3 runs to 12 residues. Germline values: CDR1 MNHNS, CDR2 SASEGT. V was cut by 7 bases and J by 3 bases, with 8 bases left in between. The CDR3 nucleotides read TGTGCCAGCACCCCCCCGACAGATACGCAGTATTTT. Protein: CASTPPTDTQYF.

This chain connects TRBV12-3 or TRBV12-4 to TRBJ2-1; maybe TRBD2 (6 bases). This CDR3 spans 15 amino acids. Trimming stripped 6 bases from V and 5 bases from J, with 17 bases between. The CDR3 here is CASSPKWRGNNEQFF. CDR3 sequence (DNA): TGTGCCAGCAGCCCTAAGTGGCGGGGAAACAATGAGCAGTTCTTC.

This clonotype was seen at least ten times. J is TRBJ2-1 and V is TRBV19; 14 bases match TRBD2. The V segment lost 2 bases and the J segment 9 bases; nucleotides outside the gene matches: 6. Germline CDR1 is LNHDA and CDR2 is SQIVND (reference sequence). CDR3 length: 16 amino acids. The CDR3 sequence is CASSITPGLAGVEQFF. CDR3 nucleotide sequence: TGTGCCAGTAGTATAACCCCGGGACTAGCGGGGGTTGAGCAGTTCTTC.

This clonotype is a singleton in its sample. CDR3 coding DNA: TGCAGTGCCGACGGGGACAGGGGTTACAATGAGCAGTTCTTC. This translates into CSADGDRGYNEQFF. The J gene is TRBJ2-1, the V gene TRBV20-1; TRBD1 matches at 10 bases. Germline V lookup: CDR1 DFQATT, CDR2 SNEGSKA (reference sequence). The CDR3 is 14 residues long. V trimming: 6 bases; J trimming: 4 bases; junction bases outside the gene matches: 6.

The CDR3 DNA follows: TGTGCCAGCAGCGAGGGACAGTACAATGAGCAGTTCTTC. This sequence encodes CASSEGQYNEQFF. The gene calls are TRBV7-9 and TRBJ2-1; the match to TRBD1 covers 7 bases. The CDR3 is 13 amino acids. Trimming removed 5 bases from V and 4 bases from J; junction bases left unmatched: 2. The V gene's germline CDR1 is SEHNR and CDR2 FQNEAQ (reference sequence).

The gene calls are TRBV6-2 or TRBV6-3 and TRBJ2-5; 7 positions agree with TRBD1. The CDR3 length is 15 residues. The V segment lost 0 bases and the J segment 2 bases; nucleotides outside the gene matches: 3. Looked up from germline, CDR1 is MNHEY and CDR2 is SVGEGT. The CDR3 coding sequence is TGTGCCAGCAGTTACTCCGGGACAGCGCAAGAGACCCAGTACTTC. Its protein is CASSYSGTAQETQYF.

With respect to this clonotype: At one end the junction does not follow the germline gene, possibly because of a read error. The chain couples TRBV11-3 to TRBJ1-1, with D maybe TRBD1 (5 bases). Per the germline V gene, CDR1 is SGHNT and CDR2 is YENEEA. This CDR3 has 13 amino acids. The CDR3 DNA reads as TGTGACAGCAGCCCCCGGGGCGGCACTGAAGCTTTCTTT. This codes for CDSSPRGGTEAFF.

V is TRBV14 and J is TRBJ2-5; no firm D call. This CDR3 has 12 residues. V lost 4 bases and J 2 bases, leaving 5 bases between the germline ends. Germline CDR1 SGHDN, CDR2 FVKESK. The chain's CDR3 is CASSRIQETQYF. DNA for the CDR3: TGTGCCAGCAGCCGAATTCAAGAGACCCAGTACTTC.

This clonotype has more than one count but fewer than ten. The chain links TRBV4-3 to TRBJ1-2, with D perhaps TRBD1 (6 bases). Germline V gives CDR1 LGHNA, CDR2 YSLEER. The germline V and J ends were trimmed by 0 bases and 2 bases, with 13 bases remaining between them. The CDR3 runs to 16 residues. The CDR3 DNA is TGCGCCAGCAGCCAAGATCGGCGACAGGAAAACTATGGCTACACCTTC. This encodes CASSQDRRQENYGYTF.

This clonotype was observed a handful of times. The chain carries TRBV5-5 and TRBJ1-2; 8 nucleotides align to TRBD1. With 3 bases clipped from V and 4 bases from J, the junction kept 8 bases outside the gene matches. This CDR3 has 15 residues. Germline V gene sequence: CDR1 SGHKS, CDR2 YYEKEE (reference sequence). In DNA form, the CDR3 reads TGTGCCAGCAGCTCCGGCAGGGGGCTATTCTATGGCTACACCTTC. The encoded protein is CASSSGRGLFYGYTF.

This chain joins TRBV9 and TRBJ1-5, with D unclear. Germline values: CDR1 SGDLS, CDR2 YYNGEE. The V and J ends lost 0 bases and 5 bases respectively, with 6 bases between them. The CDR3 extends over 13 amino acids. CDR3: CASSVAVDQPQHF. CDR3 coding DNA: TGTGCCAGCAGCGTAGCGGTTGATCAGCCCCAGCATTTT.

The rearrangement uses TRBV19 and TRBJ1-6; TRBD1 aligns across 9 bases. This CDR3 contains 15 residues. Trimming took 8 bases from V and 2 from J; bases not matched to a gene: 4. Looked up from germline, CDR1 is LNHDA and CDR2 is SQIVND (reference sequence). CDR3 in DNA: TGTGCCAGTTCTCGACAGGGGGCCTATAATTCACCCCTCCACTTT. Its translation is CASSRQGAYNSPLHF.

Only a few counts were recorded for this clonotype. V usage is TRBV5-6 and J usage is TRBJ2-1; a weak D match, TRBD1 (6 bases). Trimming shortened V by 4 bases and J by 7 bases, and 18 bases separated the two germline ends. Germline assignment: CDR1 SGHDT and CDR2 YYEEEE. The CDR3 loop spans 15 amino acids. CDR3 in amino acids: CASSPFGSGQNEQFF. CDR3 coding DNA: TGTGCCAGCAGCCCCTTCGGATCGGGACAAAATGAGCAGTTCTTC.

The V call is TRBV19, the J call TRBJ2-5; D is unclear. From germline, CDR1 is LNHDA and CDR2 SQIVND (reference sequence). This CDR3 has 12 amino acids. Trimming stripped 1 base from V and 4 bases from J, with 4 bases between. CDR3 sequence: CASSIAGETQYF. The CDR3 DNA sequence: TGTGCCAGTAGTATAGCCGGAGAGACCCAGTACTTC.

The chain carries TRBV5-1 and TRBJ2-1; 7 bases are a match to TRBD1. CDR3 length: 15 residues. V was pared by 0 bases and J by 7 bases, with 7 bases of the junction left unmatched. Germline V gene sequence: CDR1 SGHRS, CDR2 YFSETQ. CDR3 DNA sequence: TGCGCCAGCAGCTTGGGACAGGGATTGGTAAATGAGCAGTTCTTC. Translated, it gives CASSLGQGLVNEQFF.

This clonotype was recorded at least ten times. The chain is built from TRBV7-2 and TRBJ2-5; 7 bases map to TRBD2. Losses at the gene ends were 6 bases for V and 5 bases for J; bases not matched to a gene: 6. The CDR3 has 13 amino acids. Germline V gene lookup returns CDR1 SGHTA and CDR2 FQGNSA. The CDR3 coding sequence is TGTGCCAGCAGGCGGACTAGGTGGGAGACCCAGTACTTC. It translates to CASRRTRWETQYF.

This clonotype has only a few counts. Compared with germline, one end of the junction differs, possibly owing to a read error. The chain is built from TRBV7-3 and TRBJ2-1; 7 nucleotides agree with TRBD2. The CDR3 runs to 13 residues. Germline values: CDR1 SGHTA, CDR2 FQGTGA. CDR3 bases: TGTGCCACCAGCGTATCGGGGGGCAATGAGCAGTTCTTC. Translating it yields CATSVSGGNEQFF.

The sample holds a few counts of this clonotype. The genes are TRBV12-3 or TRBV12-4 and TRBJ2-3; no clear D. CDR3 length: 11 residues. Trimming took off 5 bases at V and 10 bases at J, with 10 bases between the two ends. For the CDR3, the DNA is TGTGCCAGCAGTGCTGCAAGATCGCAGTATTTT. Protein sequence: CASSAARSQYF.

This clonotype appeared a few times. This chain joins TRBV12-3 or TRBV12-4 and TRBJ2-1, with 8 bases lining up with TRBD2. This CDR3 has 14 amino acids. Unmatched junction bases numbered 8, after V lost 5 bases and J lost 8 bases. In DNA form, the CDR3 reads TGTGCCAGCAGTCTCGGCCGGGGGGGTGATGAGCAGTTCTTC. As protein: CASSLGRGGDEQFF.

The chain joins TRBV7-9 to TRBJ1-2; D perhaps matches TRBD1 (5 bases). The CDR3 is 14 amino acids. Germline CDR1 and CDR2: SEHNR and FQNEAQ (reference sequence). V was cut by 1 base and J by 3 bases, with 9 bases left in between. The CDR3 region is CASSLGGEDYGYTF. The CDR3, as DNA: TGTGCCAGCAGCTTAGGAGGGGAGGACTATGGCTACACCTTC.